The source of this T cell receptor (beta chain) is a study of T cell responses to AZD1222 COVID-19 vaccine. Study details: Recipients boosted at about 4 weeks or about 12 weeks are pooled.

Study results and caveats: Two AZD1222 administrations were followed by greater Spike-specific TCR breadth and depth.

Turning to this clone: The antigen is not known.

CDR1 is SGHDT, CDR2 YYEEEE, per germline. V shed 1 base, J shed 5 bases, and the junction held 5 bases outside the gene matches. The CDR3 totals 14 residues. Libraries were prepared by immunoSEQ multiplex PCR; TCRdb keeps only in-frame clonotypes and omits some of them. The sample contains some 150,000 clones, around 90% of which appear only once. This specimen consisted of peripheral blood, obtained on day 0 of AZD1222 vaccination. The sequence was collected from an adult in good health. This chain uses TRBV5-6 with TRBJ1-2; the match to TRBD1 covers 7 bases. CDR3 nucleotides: TGTGCCAGCAGCTTGAGGCAGGGGGAGTATGGCTACACCTTC. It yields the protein CASSLRQGEYGYTF.